The entry that follows covers one TCR beta chain sequence. Its matching antigen is unknown. This sample was taken from a study of cytomegalovirus exposure and HLA in healthy donors. Study conclusions and caveats: The study recorded more than 150 TCR beta chains that were cytomegalovirus-associated. There were a few CMV-associated chains whose specificity for CMV antigens was confirmed in vitro. Across donors, most TCRs were seen rarely, yet some public ones were widespread.

The protocol was immunoSEQ multiplex PCR, while the TCRdb copy is restricted to in-frame clones and leaves out a portion. The sample shows more than 120,000 clones, about nine tenths of them seen only once. Between the trimmed V and J ends, which lost 3 bases and 8 bases, there was a span of 16 bases. Germline V gives CDR1 GTSNPN, CDR2 SVGIG (reference sequence). CDR3 length: 14 residues. The material sequenced was PBMCs. The V gene is TRBV30, the J gene TRBJ1-4, with D unresolved. This receptor was obtained from a man between 18 and 29 years old in good health and CMV-seropositive. In DNA form, the CDR3 reads TGTGCCTGGAGCCTAGTATCGGTGCGGGAAAAACTGTTTTTT. Residues: CAWSLVSVREKLFF.